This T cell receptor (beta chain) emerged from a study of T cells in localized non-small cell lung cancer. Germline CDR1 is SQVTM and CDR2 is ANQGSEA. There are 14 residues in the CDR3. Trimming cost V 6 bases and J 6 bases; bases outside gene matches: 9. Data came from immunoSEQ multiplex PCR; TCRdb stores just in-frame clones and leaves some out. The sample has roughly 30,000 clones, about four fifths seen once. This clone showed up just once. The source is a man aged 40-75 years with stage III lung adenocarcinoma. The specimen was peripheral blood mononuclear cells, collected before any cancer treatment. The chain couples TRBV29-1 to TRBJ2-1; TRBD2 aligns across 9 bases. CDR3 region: CSVSGLAYTNEQFF. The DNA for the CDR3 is TGCAGCGTCTCGGGACTAGCATACACCAATGAGCAGTTCTTC.